The rows below give T cell receptor beta chains drawn from one sample of a study of response to subunit inactivated influenza vaccine. TCRdb ran MiXCR on the RT-PCR reads and lists one entry per CDR3 protein. The table includes hundreds of thousands of distinct CDR3 sequences, roughly 10% detected once. The same sample was also used in a study of T cells expressing NK-cell markers.

This specimen was PBMCs from blood, taken on the day of vaccination. The receptors originated from a middle-aged man who received an inactivated influenza vaccine. CDR3s include the opening cysteine and the closing phenylalanine or tryptophan. D genes are given only for firm matches. Not every row has a clone size; where given, it reads once, few, many or a size class.

D	size	V	J	CDR3	DNA
TRBD1	few	TRBV7-9	TRBJ2-3	CASTVDRALWSTDTQYF	TGTGCCAGCACCGTTGACAGGGCGCTTTGGAGCACAGATACGCAGTATTTT
-	few	TRBV4-2	TRBJ2-2	CASSHLDSTGELFF	TGTGCCAGCAGCCATCTTGACAGCACCGGGGAGCTGTTTTTT
-	-	TRBV7-8	TRBJ1-1	CASSRTKEAFF	TGTGCCAGCAGCCGGACGAAGGAAGCTTTCTTT
-	few	TRBV5-1	TRBJ2-3	CASTGRGEDTQYF	TGCGCCAGCACTGGCAGGGGAGAAGATACGCAGTATTTT
TRBD1	few	TRBV12-3/TRBV12-4	TRBJ1-5	CASSRQGGGPQHF	TGTGCCAGCAGTAGACAGGGAGGTGGGCCCCAGCATTTT
-	few	TRBV12-3/TRBV12-4	TRBJ1-1	CASSLSVGNTEAFF	TGTGCCAGCAGTTTGAGTGTGGGGAACACTGAAGCTTTCTTT
-	once	TRBV5-1	TRBJ2-3	CASKPTGTDTHYF	TGCGCCAGCAAGCCTACAGGCACAGATACGCACTATTTT
-	few	TRBV11-2	TRBJ2-1	CASSFRGRRVDEQFF	TGTGCCAGCAGCTTTAGAGGGAGGCGTGTGGATGAGCAGTTCTTC
-	many	TRBV20-1	TRBJ2-5	CSALQETQYF	TGCAGTGCTTTACAAGAGACCCAGTACTTC
-	-	TRBV28	TRBJ1-6	CASSPPARGSPLHF	TGTGCCAGCAGTCCCCCGGCCCGGGGTTCACCCCTCCACTTT
TRBD1	-	TRBV6-1	TRBJ2-7	CAARTGYEQYF	TGTGCCGCAAGGACAGGGTACGAGCAGTACTTC
-	many	TRBV12-3/TRBV12-4	TRBJ2-1	CASSPGRSYNEQFF	TGCGCCAGCAGCCCTGGACGCTCCTACAATGAGCAGTTCTTC
TRBD2	-	TRBV27	TRBJ2-7	CASSSRLAATYEQYF	TGTGCCAGCAGTTCCCGACTAGCGGCTACCTACGAGCAGTACTTC
TRBD2	-	TRBV7-2	TRBJ2-3	CASSLELAGVGTQYF	TGTGCCAGCAGCTTAGAGCTAGCGGGAGTGGGTACGCAGTATTTT
TRBD1	-	TRBV5-6	TRBJ2-3	CASSRTGTGFNTQYF	TGTGCCAGCAGCCGAACCGGGACAGGGTTTAATACGCAGTATTTT
TRBD1	-	TRBV5-6	TRBJ2-5	CASSGVTGVGRETQYF	TGTGCCAGCAGCGGAGTCACAGGGGTCGGGCGAGAGACCCAGTACTTC
-	few	TRBV5-1	TRBJ2-1	CASSLGGPGLLQVNEQFF	TGCGCCAGCAGCTTGGGTGGTCCTGGGCTGTTGCAGGTCAATGAGCAGTTCTTC
-	few	TRBV7-9	TRBJ2-2	CASSQPGELFF	TGTGCCAGCAGCCAACCCGGGGAGCTGTTTTTT
-	-	TRBV6-1	TRBJ1-5	CASSPEQGPNQPQHF	TGTGCCAGCAGTCCGGAACAGGGACCCAATCAGCCCCAGCATTTT
-	-	TRBV7-9	TRBJ1-4	CASSFSEGLGDEKLFF	TGTGCCAGCAGCTTCAGTGAGGGCCTCGGGGATGAAAAACTGTTTTTT
-	-	TRBV14	TRBJ2-6	CASTPRGAGAGANVLTF	TGTGCCAGCACTCCGAGAGGCGCAGGGGCCGGGGCCAACGTCCTGACTTTC
TRBD2	many	TRBV7-9	TRBJ2-2	CASSPSGRGTGELFF	TGTGCCAGCAGCCCTAGCGGGAGAGGTACCGGGGAGCTGTTTTTT
-	few	TRBV4-3	TRBJ1-2	CASSQVFDRANYGYTF	TGCGCCAGCAGCCAAGTTTTCGACCGAGCTAACTATGGCTACACCTTC
-	-	TRBV10-3	TRBJ2-1	CAISEDSNEQFF	TGTGCCATCAGTGAGGACAGCAATGAGCAGTTCTTC
-	-	TRBV5-1	TRBJ2-3	CASSQDTTDTQYF	TGCGCCAGCAGCCAGGACACCACAGATACGCAGTATTTT
-	few	TRBV20-1	TRBJ2-5	CSASGGSKGETQYF	TGCAGTGCTAGTGGGGGGAGTAAAGGAGAGACCCAGTACTTC
-	-	TRBV7-9	TRBJ2-1	CASSPVGLSYNEQFF	TGTGCCAGCAGCCCTGTGGGCCTTTCCTACAATGAGCAGTTCTTC
TRBD2	-	TRBV7-9	TRBJ2-5	CASSFVSGRGGETQYF	TGTGCCAGCAGCTTCGTCAGCGGGAGAGGCGGGGAGACCCAGTACTTC
TRBD1	-	TRBV20-1	TRBJ2-3	CSASGDRGFTDTQYF	TGCAGTGCTAGTGGGGACAGGGGGTTCACAGATACGCAGTATTTT
TRBD1	-	TRBV20-1	TRBJ1-6	CSARAGQGDSPLHF	TGCAGTGCTAGAGCCGGACAGGGCGATTCACCCCTCCACTTT
-	many	TRBV28	TRBJ2-1	CASSGPRGEHRDEQFF	TGTGCCAGCAGTGGACCTCGAGGCGAGCATCGCGATGAGCAGTTCTTC
-	-	TRBV20-1	TRBJ1-1	CSATRDLLNTEAFF	TGCAGTGCTACCCGGGACCTGCTCAACACTGAAGCTTTCTTT
-	few	TRBV30	TRBJ1-1	CAWSATGRAEAFF	TGTGCCTGGAGTGCCACTGGACGTGCTGAAGCTTTCTTT
-	-	TRBV15	TRBJ2-3	CATSSHRGSTDTQYF	TGTGCCACCAGCAGTCATAGGGGTAGCACAGATACGCAGTATTTT
TRBD1	few	TRBV7-2	TRBJ2-3	CASSLVAGGVDTQYF	TGTGCCAGCAGCTTAGTGGCAGGGGGAGTGGATACGCAGTATTTT
-	-	TRBV9	TRBJ1-3	CASSVATTWANPGNTIYF	TGTGCCAGCAGCGTAGCGACTACATGGGCTAACCCTGGAAACACCATATATTTT
-	-	TRBV6-1	TRBJ1-1	CASSGTGHANTEAFF	TGTGCCAGCAGCGGTACCGGACACGCGAACACTGAAGCTTTCTTT
TRBD1	-	TRBV5-1	TRBJ2-3	CASSWAGQGATDTQYF	TGCGCCAGCAGCTGGGCCGGACAGGGGGCAACAGATACGCAGTATTTT
TRBD1	few	TRBV6-2/TRBV6-3	TRBJ2-1	CASSFLQAGGGEQFF	TGTGCCAGCAGTTTCCTCCAGGCAGGGGGCGGTGAGCAGTTCTTC
-	many	TRBV7-9	TRBJ1-4	CASAEVGDEKLFF	TGTGCCAGCGCCGAAGTTGGCGACGAAAAACTGTTTTTT
TRBD1	-	TRBV5-1	TRBJ2-7	CASSPGQGASSYEQYF	TGCGCCAGCAGCCCCGGACAGGGTGCCTCCTCCTACGAGCAGTACTTC
-	many	TRBV12-3/TRBV12-4	TRBJ1-2	CASSLITAYGYTF	TGTGCCAGCAGTTTGATAACAGCCTATGGCTACACCTTC
-	-	TRBV5-6	TRBJ2-5	CASSLEGVSGETQYF	TGTGCCAGCAGCTTGGAAGGTGTATCCGGAGAGACCCAGTACTTC
TRBD2	few	TRBV7-2	TRBJ2-3	CASSLDVGRALDTQYF	TGTGCCAGCAGCTTAGACGTCGGGAGGGCCCTGGATACGCAGTATTTT
-	few	TRBV6-1	TRBJ1-5	CASSRVSPNQPQHF	TGTGCCAGCAGTCGGGTAAGCCCCAATCAGCCCCAGCATTTT
-	-	TRBV20-1	TRBJ1-4	CSARDPGRANEKLFF	TGCAGTGCTAGAGATCCGGGCAGGGCTAATGAAAAACTGTTTTTT
TRBD1	-	TRBV6-2/TRBV6-3	TRBJ1-2	CASSYSSGTGSGGYTF	TGTGCCAGCAGTTACTCGTCCGGGACAGGGTCTGGTGGCTACACCTTC
-	-	TRBV15	TRBJ2-5	CATSESPGPGETQYF	TGTGCCACCAGTGAGAGTCCGGGACCGGGAGAGACCCAGTACTTC
-	many	TRBV7-9	TRBJ2-1	CASSQQGFNNEQFF	TGTGCCAGCAGTCAACAGGGATTTAACAATGAGCAGTTCTTC
TRBD1	-	TRBV5-5	TRBJ1-4	CASSLGHAGGGEKLFF	TGTGCCAGCAGCTTGGGTCATGCAGGGGGCGGTGAAAAACTGTTTTTT
-	-	TRBV10-2	TRBJ2-5	CASSKGTVGGETQYF	TGCGCCAGCAGTAAAGGGACGGTGGGTGGAGAGACCCAGTACTTC
TRBD2	few	TRBV27	TRBJ2-1	CASSSPRGSGRAGSYNEQFF	TGTGCCAGCAGCTCCCCGAGGGGTAGCGGGAGGGCTGGCTCCTACAATGAGCAGTTCTTC
-	-	TRBV12-3/TRBV12-4	TRBJ2-5	CASSPVGSQETQYF	TGTGCCAGCAGCCCCGTGGGGAGCCAAGAGACCCAGTACTTC